The rows below give T cell receptor beta chains drawn from one sample of a study of shared clonotypes between healthy human individuals. Sequenced by immunoSEQ multiplex PCR; TCRdb stores in-frame clones only, minus some. This table has about 2.2 million clones, 80% to 95% appearing once. Input material: naive CD8+ T cells from PBMCs. Source of these receptors: a man younger than 35 in good health. Some clones in this sample may be carry-over from other donors' samples. Each CDR3 is given with its conserved first and last residue. A D gene is named only where the DNA matches it firmly. Only part of the rows carry a size: once, few, many, or a class if the clone is expanded.

v_gene	d_gene	abundance	j_gene	CDR3nt	CDR3aa
TRBV27	.	.	TRBJ1-1	TGTGCCAGCAGTTCCGGCCTACGCATAATGAACACTGAAGCTTTCTTT	CASSSGLRIMNTEAFF
TRBV6-5	.	.	TRBJ1-5	TGTGCCAGCAGGATGGTGGCAAATAGCAATCAGCCCCAGCATTTT	CASRMVANSNQPQHF
TRBV29-1	.	.	TRBJ2-5	TGCAGCGTTATTGGTGTTGGGGAGACCCAGTACTTC	CSVIGVGETQYF
TRBV5-6	.	.	TRBJ1-1	TGTGCCAGCAAAATCGCCGCCGGCAACACTGAAGCTTTCTTT	CASKIAAGNTEAFF
TRBV4-1	TRBD1	.	TRBJ2-7	TGCGCCAGCAGCCAAGCTCCGACAGGGTTCCGTGCCTACGAGCAGTACTTC	CASSQAPTGFRAYEQYF
TRBV2	.	.	TRBJ1-1	TGTGCCAGCAGTGAAGCCTTCAAAACTGAAGCTTTCTTT	CASSEAFKTEAFF
TRBV14	TRBD1	.	TRBJ2-7	TGTGCCAGCAGCCGTGGGACAGGGAGGGCCGAGCAGTACTTC	CASSRGTGRAEQYF
TRBV18	TRBD1	.	TRBJ1-1	TGTGCCAGCTCACCACGGCGGCAGGGGACAGGATACACTGAAGCTTTCTTT	CASSPRRQGTGYTEAFF
TRBV2	TRBD1	once	TRBJ2-7	TGTGCCAGCAGGAACCCCGGACAGGCCGCCTACGAGCAGTACTTC	CASRNPGQAAYEQYF
TRBV10-3	TRBD1	.	TRBJ1-2	TGTGCCATCTCCGTCTTTCGGGACAGGGAGATCTATGGCTACACCTTC	CAISVFRDREIYGYTF